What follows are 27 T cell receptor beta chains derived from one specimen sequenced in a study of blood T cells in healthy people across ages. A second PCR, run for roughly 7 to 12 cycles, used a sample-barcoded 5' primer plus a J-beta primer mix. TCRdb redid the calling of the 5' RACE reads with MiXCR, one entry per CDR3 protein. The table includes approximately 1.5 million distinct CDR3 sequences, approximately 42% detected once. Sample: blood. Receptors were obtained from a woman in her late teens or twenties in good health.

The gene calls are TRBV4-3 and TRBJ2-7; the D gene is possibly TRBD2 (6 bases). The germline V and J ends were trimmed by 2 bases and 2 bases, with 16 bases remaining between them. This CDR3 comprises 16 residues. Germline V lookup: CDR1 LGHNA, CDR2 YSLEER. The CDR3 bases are TGCGCCAGCAGCCAAAGACTAGTGGGAGAACCCTACGAGCAGTACTTC. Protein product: CASSQRLVGEPYEQYF.

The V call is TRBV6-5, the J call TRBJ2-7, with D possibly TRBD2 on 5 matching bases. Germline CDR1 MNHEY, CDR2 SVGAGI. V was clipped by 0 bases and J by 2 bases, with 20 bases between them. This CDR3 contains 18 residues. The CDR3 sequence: CASSYSTSVGVYTYEQYF. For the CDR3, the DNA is TGTGCCAGCAGTTACTCTACATCGGTCGGGGTGTACACCTACGAGCAGTACTTC.

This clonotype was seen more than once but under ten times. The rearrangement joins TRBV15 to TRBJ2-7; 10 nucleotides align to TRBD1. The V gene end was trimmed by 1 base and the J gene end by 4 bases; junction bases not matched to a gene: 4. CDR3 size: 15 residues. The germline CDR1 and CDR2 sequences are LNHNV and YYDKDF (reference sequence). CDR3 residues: CATSRVGQGSYEQYF. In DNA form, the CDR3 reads TGTGCCACCAGCAGAGTGGGACAGGGGAGTTACGAGCAGTACTTC.

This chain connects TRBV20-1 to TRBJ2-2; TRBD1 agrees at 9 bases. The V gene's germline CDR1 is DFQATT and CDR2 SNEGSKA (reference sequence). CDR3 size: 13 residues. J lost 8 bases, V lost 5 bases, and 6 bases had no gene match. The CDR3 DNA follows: TGCAGTGCTGGCCGGGACAGGGAAGGGGAGCTGTTTTTT. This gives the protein CSAGRDREGELFF.

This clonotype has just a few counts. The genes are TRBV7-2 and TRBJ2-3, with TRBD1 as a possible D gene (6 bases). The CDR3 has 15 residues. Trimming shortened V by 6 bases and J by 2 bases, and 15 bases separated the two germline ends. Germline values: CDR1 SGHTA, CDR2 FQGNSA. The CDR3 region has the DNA TGTGCCAGCAGTTCCGGGACATTCTACACAGATACGCAGTATTTT. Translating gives CASSSGTFYTDTQYF.

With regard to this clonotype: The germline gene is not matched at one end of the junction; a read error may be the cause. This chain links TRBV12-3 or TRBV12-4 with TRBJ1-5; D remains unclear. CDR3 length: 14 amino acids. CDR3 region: CASSFVEGKQPQHF. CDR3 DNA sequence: TGTGCCAGCAGTTTTGTTGAGGGCAAGCAGCCCCAGCATTTT.

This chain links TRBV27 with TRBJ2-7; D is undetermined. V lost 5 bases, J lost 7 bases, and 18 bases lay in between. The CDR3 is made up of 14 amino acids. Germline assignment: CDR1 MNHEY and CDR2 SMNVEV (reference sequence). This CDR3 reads CASSKSSPPREQYF. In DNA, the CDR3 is TGTGCCAGCAGTAAAAGTTCTCCCCCTCGTGAGCAGTACTTC.

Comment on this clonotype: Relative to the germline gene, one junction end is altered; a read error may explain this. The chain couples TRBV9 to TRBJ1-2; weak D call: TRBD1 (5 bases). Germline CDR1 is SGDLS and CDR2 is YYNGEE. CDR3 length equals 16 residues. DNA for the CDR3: TGTGCCAGCATCGTAGGAGTGGTAGGGGTCCTCTATGGCTACACCTTC. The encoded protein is CASIVGVVGVLYGYTF. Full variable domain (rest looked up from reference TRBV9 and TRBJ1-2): DSGVTQTPKHLITATGQRVTLRCSPRSGDLSVYWYQQSLDQGLQFLIQYYNGEERAKGNILERFSAQQFPDLHSELNLSSLELGDSALYFCASIVGVVGVLYGYTFGSGTRLTVV.

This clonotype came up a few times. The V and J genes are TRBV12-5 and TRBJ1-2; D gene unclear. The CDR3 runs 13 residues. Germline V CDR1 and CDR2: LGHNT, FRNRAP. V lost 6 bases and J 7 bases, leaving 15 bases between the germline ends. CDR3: CASGPSRLSGYTF. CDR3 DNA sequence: TGTGCTAGTGGCCCGTCGCGTCTTAGTGGCTACACCTTC.

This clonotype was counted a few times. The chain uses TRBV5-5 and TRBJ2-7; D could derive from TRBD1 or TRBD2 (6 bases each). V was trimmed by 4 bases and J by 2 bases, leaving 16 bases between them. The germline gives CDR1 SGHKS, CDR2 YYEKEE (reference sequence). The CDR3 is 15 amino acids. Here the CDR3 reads CASSISGGLTYEQYF. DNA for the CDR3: TGTGCCAGCAGCATCTCCGGGGGCCTGACCTACGAGCAGTACTTC.

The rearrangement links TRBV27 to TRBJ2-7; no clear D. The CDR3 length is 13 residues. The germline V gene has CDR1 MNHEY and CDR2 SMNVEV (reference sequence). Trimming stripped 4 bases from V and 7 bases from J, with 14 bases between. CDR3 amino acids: CASSSSRYNEQYF. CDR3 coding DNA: TGTGCCAGCAGTTCGTCGAGGTACAATGAGCAGTACTTC.

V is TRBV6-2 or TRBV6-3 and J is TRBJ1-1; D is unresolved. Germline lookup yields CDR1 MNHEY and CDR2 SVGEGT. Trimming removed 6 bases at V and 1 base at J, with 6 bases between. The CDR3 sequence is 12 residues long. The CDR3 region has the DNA TGTGCCAGCAGAATCCCGAACACTGAAGCTTTCTTT. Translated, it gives CASRIPNTEAFF.

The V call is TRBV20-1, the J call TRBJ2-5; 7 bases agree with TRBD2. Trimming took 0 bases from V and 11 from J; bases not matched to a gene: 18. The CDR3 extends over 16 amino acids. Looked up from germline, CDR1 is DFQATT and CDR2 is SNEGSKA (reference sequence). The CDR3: CSARDPAGVINNEQYF. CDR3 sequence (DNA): TGCAGTGCTAGAGATCCTGCGGGGGTGATTAACAATGAGCAGTACTTC.

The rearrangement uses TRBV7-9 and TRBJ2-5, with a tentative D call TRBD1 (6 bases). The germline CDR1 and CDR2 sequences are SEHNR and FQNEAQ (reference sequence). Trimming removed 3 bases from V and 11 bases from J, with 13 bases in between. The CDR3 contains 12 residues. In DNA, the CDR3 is TGTGCCAGCAGCTTTGGACAGTACGGGCAGTACTTC. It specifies CASSFGQYGQYF.

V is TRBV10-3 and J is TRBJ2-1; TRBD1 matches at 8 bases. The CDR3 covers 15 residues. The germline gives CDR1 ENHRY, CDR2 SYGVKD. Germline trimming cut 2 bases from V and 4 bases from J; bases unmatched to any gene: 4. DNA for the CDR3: TGTGCCATCAGTGAGCTGCAGGGGGCTTACAATGAGCAGTTCTTC. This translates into CAISELQGAYNEQFF.

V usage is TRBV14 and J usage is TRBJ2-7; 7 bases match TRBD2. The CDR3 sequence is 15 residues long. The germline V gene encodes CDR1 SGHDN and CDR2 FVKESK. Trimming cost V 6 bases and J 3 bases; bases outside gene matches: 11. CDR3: CASRHRDGGIYEQYF. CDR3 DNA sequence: TGTGCCAGCAGACACCGGGACGGGGGGATCTACGAGCAGTACTTC.

The CDR3 here is CSARGFTGSNEQFF. The CDR3 DNA reads as TGCAGTGCTAGAGGATTCACGGGTAGCAATGAGCAGTTCTTC. The V and J genes are TRBV20-1 and TRBJ2-1; D call uncertain. V gave up 1 base and J gave up 6 bases, with 13 bases separating them. This CDR3 has 14 amino acids. Germline loops: CDR1 DFQATT, CDR2 SNEGSKA (reference sequence).

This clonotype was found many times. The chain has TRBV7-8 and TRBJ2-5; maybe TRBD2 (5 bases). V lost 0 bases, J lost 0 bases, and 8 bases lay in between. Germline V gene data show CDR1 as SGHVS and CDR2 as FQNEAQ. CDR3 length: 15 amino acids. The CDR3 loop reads CASSLAGRHQETQYF. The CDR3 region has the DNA TGTGCCAGCAGCTTAGCGGGGAGACACCAAGAGACCCAGTACTTC.

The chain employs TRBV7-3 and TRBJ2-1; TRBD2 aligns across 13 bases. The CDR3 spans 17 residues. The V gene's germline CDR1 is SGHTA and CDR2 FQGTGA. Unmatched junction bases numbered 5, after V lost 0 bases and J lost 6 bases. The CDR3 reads CASSLTRGTSGVNEQFF. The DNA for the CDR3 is TGTGCCAGCAGCTTAACGCGGGGGACTAGCGGGGTCAATGAGCAGTTCTTC.

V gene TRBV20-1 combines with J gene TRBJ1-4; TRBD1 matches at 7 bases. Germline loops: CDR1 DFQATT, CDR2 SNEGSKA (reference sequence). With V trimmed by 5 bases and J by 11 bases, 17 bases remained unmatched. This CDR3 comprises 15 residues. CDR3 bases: TGCAGTGCTGCCCGGACAGGCGGAGGTAGTAGGAAACTGTTTTTT. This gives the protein CSAARTGGGSRKLFF.

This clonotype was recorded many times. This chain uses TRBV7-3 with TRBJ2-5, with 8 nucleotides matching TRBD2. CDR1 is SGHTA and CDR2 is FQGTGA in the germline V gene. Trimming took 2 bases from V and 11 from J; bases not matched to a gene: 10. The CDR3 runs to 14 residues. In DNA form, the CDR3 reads TGTGCCAGCAGCTTAGGGACTAGAGGGTATGAGCAGTACTTC. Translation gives CASSLGTRGYEQYF.

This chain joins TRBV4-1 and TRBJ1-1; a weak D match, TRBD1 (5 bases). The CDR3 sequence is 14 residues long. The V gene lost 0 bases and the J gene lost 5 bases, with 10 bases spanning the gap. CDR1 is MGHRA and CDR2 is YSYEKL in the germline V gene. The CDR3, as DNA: TGCGCCAGCAGCCAAGATTTGGGGCTTACTGAAGCTTTCTTT. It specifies CASSQDLGLTEAFF.

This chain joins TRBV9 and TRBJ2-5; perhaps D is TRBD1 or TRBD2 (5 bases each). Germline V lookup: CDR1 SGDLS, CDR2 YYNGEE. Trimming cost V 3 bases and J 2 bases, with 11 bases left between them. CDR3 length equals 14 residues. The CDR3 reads CASSGGDGQETQYF. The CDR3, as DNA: TGTGCCAGCAGCGGAGGGGACGGACAAGAGACCCAGTACTTC.

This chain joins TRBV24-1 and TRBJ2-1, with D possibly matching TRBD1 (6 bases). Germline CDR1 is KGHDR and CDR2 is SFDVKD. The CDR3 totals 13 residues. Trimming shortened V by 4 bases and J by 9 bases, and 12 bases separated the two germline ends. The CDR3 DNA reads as TGTGCCACCAGTGACCCTCAGGGGCCTGAGCAGTTCTTC. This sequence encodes CATSDPQGPEQFF.

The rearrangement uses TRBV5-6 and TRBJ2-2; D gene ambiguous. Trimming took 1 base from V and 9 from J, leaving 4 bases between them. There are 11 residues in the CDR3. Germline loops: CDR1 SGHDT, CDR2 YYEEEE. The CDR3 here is CASSLRRELFF. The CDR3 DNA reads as TGTGCCAGCAGCTTGCGGCGGGAGCTGTTTTTT.

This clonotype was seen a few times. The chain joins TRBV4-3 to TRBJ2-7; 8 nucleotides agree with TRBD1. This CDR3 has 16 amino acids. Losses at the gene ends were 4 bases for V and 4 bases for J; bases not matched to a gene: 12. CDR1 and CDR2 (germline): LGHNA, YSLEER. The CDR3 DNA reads TGCGCCAGCAGCCTCCGCCCGACAGGGGCCTCATACGAGCAGTACTTC. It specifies CASSLRPTGASYEQYF.

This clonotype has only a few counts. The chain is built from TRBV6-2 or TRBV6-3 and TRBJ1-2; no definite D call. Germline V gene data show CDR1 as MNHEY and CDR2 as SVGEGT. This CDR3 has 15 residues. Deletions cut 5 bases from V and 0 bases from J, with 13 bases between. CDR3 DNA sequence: TGTGCCAGCAGTCCACGGGCCAATTCTAACTATGGCTACACCTTC. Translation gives CASSPRANSNYGYTF.